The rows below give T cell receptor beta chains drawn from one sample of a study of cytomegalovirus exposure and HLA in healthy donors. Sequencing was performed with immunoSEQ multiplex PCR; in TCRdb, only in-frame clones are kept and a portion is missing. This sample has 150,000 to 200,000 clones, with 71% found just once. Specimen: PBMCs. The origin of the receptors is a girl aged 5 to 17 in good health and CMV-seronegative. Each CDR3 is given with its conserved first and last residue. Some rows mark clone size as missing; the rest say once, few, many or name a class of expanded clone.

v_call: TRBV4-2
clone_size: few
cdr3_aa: CASSQDSQAGGGYNEQFF

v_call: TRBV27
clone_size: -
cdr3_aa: CASRGGFTGELFF

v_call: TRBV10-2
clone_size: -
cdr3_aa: CASSDTPSRDEQYF

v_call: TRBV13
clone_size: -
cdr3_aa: CASRGGYNEQFF

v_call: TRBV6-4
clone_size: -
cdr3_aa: CASSRFVGSSYNEQFF

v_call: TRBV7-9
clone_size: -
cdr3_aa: CASSLAPWDYDGETQYF

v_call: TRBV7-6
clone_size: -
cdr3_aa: CASSLTSGGAGEQFF

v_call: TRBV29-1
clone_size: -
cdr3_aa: CSVEGQANTEAFF

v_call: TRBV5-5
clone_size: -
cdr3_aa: CASSMAGGPGNEQFF

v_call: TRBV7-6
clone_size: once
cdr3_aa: CASSLGGPNSPLHF

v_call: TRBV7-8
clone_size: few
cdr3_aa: CASSSDRGTGNQPQHF

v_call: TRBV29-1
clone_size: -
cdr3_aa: CSVGLASDTQYF

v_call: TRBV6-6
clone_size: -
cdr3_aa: CASSSGHFGIWGYTF

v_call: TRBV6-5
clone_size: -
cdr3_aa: CASSSGQGRANYGYTF

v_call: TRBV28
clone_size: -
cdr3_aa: CASSGTLGGEKLFF

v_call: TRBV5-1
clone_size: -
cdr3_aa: CASSLSSSGGAREQFF

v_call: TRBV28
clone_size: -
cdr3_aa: CASSLPGAEAFF

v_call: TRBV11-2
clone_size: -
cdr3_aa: CASSLGTGGDTQYF

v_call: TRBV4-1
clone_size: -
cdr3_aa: CASSQDTQGQYEQYF

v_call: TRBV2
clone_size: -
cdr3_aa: CASSDRRNQPQHF

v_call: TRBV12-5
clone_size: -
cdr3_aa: CASGLVRGQVYGYTF

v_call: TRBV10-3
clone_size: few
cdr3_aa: CAIRRQGGGTGELFF

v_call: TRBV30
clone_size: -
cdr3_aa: CAWSDRREAQYF

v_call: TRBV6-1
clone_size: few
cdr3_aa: CASRPLAGGLYEQYF

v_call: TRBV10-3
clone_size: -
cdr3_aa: CAIRGVGTGHYEQYF

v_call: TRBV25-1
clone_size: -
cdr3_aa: CASSEIDRAGGYTF

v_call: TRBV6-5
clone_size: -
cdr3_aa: CASSRTNSGNTIYF

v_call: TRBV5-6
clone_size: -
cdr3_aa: CASSLARDPPDTQYF

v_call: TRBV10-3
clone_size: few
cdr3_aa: CASLGQLNTEAFF

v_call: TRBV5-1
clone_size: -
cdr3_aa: CASSSGAWEQFF

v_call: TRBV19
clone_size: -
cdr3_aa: CASSTPIYGVAQHF

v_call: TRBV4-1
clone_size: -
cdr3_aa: CASSLEGQGAPWGELFF

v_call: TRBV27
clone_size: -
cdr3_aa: CASSLVAGGRETQYF

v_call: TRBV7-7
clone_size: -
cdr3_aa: CASSLEGTSKETQYF

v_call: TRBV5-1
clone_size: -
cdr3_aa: CASSLNRDSTDTQYF

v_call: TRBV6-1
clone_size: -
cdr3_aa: CASRDRGNSPLHF

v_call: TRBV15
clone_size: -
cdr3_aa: CATSRDGHSPNYGYTF

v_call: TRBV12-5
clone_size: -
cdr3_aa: CASGPGDRIGAEAFF

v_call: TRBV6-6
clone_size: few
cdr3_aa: CASSSEGAAYEQYF

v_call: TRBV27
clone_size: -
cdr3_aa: CASRPWTGMNTEAFF

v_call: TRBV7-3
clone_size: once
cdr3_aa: CASSSSGGGGNTQYF

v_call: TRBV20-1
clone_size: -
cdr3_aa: CSQLAEETQYF

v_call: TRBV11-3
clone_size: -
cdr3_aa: CASSLHEAFF

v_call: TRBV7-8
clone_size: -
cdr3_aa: CASSLAGTGVSEKLFF

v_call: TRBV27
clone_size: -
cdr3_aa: CASSLKRGSTDTQYF

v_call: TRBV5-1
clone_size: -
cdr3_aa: CASSSSQGQPQHF

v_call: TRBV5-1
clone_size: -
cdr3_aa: CASSSVGADTQYF

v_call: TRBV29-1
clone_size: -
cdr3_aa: CSVNTQYF

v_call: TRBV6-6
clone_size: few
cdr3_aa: CASSYSTGTDTQYF

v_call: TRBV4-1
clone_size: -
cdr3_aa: CASSLRGTEIRDGYTF

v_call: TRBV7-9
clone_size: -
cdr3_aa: CASRKADNYGYTF

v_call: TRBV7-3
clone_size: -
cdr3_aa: CASSLGLAGRPGLQETQYF

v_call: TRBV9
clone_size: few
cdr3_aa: CASSVFFGGYTF

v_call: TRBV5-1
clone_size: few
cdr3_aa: CASRVTGANYGYTF

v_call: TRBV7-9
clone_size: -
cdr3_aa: CASSKPGEQLFF

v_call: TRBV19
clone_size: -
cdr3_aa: CASSGGPNTGELFF

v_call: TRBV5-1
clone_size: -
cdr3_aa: CASSLAGGREQYF